One and the same sample provided the 5 T cell receptor beta chains below, sequenced in a study of blood T cells in healthy people across ages. Sample-barcoded 5' priming and a J-beta primer mix drove a second PCR of roughly 6 to 12 cycles. TCRdb reprocessed the 5' RACE reads via MiXCR and lists one record per CDR3 protein. The table includes 1.5 million to 2 million distinct CDR3 sequences, roughly 49% detected once. Material for sequencing was blood. Receptors originate from a woman in her forties in good health.

J is TRBJ1-5 and V is TRBV20-1; 7 positions match TRBD1. J was trimmed by 2 bases and V by 5 bases; bases with no gene match: 12. Germline loops: CDR1 DFQATT, CDR2 SNEGSKA (reference sequence). This CDR3 region has 16 residues. Here the CDR3 DNA reads TGCAGTGCTCATACCCCACAGGGGATGGGCAATCAGCCCCAGCATTTT. Its protein product is CSAHTPQGMGNQPQHF.

The J gene is TRBJ1-2, the V gene TRBV20-1; D gene uncertain. The V and J ends lost 3 bases and 3 bases respectively, with 14 bases between them. This CDR3 has 14 amino acids. Germline values: CDR1 DFQATT, CDR2 SNEGSKA (reference sequence). The CDR3, as DNA: TGCAGTGCTAGGAGGCAGGATGGCGACTATGGCTACACCTTC. Residues: CSARRQDGDYGYTF.

The chain employs TRBV9 and TRBJ2-1; unclear D gene. CDR3 length: 14 amino acids. Germline V gene lookup returns CDR1 SGDLS and CDR2 YYNGEE. V lost 2 bases and J lost 9, with 15 bases in between. The DNA of the CDR3 is TGTGCCAGCAGCGTCGAATACCGCCACGGTGAGCAGTTCTTC. Amino acids: CASSVEYRHGEQFF.

This clonotype has only a few counts. The chain links TRBV12-3 or TRBV12-4 to TRBJ2-3; no firm D call. This CDR3 is built from 15 residues. V lost 3 bases, J lost 0 bases, and 10 bases lay in between. As DNA, the CDR3 is TGTGCCAGCAGTTTGACGCTGACTAGCACAGATACGCAGTATTTT. Translation gives CASSLTLTSTDTQYF.

The V and J genes are TRBV3-1 and TRBJ2-6; tentative D call: TRBD2 (6 bases). CDR3 length: 19 amino acids. Per the germline V gene, CDR1 is LGHDT and CDR2 is YNNKEL (reference sequence). V was pared by 0 bases and J by 3 bases, with 18 bases between. CDR3 nucleotide sequence: TGTGCCAGCAGCCAAGATCGTCGGAGGGGCGGACTTGGGGCCAACGTCCTGACTTTC. Protein product: CASSQDRRRGGLGANVLTF.